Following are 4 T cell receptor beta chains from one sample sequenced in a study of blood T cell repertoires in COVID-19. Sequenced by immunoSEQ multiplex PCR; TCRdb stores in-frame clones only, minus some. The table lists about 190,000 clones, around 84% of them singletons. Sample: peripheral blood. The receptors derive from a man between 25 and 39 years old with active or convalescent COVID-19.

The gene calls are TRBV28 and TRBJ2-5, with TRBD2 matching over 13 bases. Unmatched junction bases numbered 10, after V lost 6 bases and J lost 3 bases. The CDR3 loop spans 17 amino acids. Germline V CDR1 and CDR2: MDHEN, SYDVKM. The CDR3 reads CASSLLPGTSGEETQYF. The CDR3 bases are TGTGCCAGCAGCCTTCTCCCCGGGACTAGCGGGGAAGAGACCCAGTACTTC.

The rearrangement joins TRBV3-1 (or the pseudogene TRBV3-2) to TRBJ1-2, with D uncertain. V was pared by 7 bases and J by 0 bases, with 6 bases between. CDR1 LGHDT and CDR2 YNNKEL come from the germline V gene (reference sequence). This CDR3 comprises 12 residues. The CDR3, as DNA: TGTGCCAGCACGAGCGCTAACTATGGCTACACCTTC. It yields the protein CASTSANYGYTF.

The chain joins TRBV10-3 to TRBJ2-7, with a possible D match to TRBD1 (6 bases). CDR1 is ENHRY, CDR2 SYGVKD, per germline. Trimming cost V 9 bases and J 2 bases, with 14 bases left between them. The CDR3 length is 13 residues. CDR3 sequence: CAIRRTETYEQYF. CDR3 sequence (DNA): TGTGCCATTCGACGGACAGAAACCTACGAGCAGTACTTC.

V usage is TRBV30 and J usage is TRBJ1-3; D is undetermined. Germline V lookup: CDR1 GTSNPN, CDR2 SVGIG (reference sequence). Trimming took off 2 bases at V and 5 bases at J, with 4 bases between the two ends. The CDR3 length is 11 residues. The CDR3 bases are TGTGCCTGGAGTTACAGAAACACCATATATTTT. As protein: CAWSYRNTIYF.